This T cell receptor (beta chain) was identified in a study of beta chain features in type 1 diabetes. Notes on this clone: Its specificity is unknown.

Expressed TCRB transcripts were sequenced because the isolated RNA had all been reverse transcribed beforehand. Profiling relied on immunoSEQ multiplex PCR, and the TCRdb table lists in-frame clones only, not all of them. The sample has 900,000 or so clones, under 20% seen once. The ends were cut back, 6 bases at V and 1 base at J, with 9 bases in the middle. The CDR3 loop spans 13 amino acids. Germline V gives CDR1 MNHEY, CDR2 SMNVEV (reference sequence). Overall study findings and caveats: Comparison showed that naive, central memory and Treg TCRB repertoires appeared more similar among patients than among healthy donors. The influence of HLA type on TCRB rearrangement stayed undetermined.

Donors underwent one heparinised blood draw, 100 to 150 mL on average. The TCR comes from a young woman in good health. This chain connects TRBV27 to TRBJ1-1; D call uncertain. Sequencing was done on a sample of naive CD4+ T cells from blood. As DNA, the CDR3 is TGTGCCAGCAGCCAACCAGGGAACACTGAAGCTTTCTTT. Translation gives CASSQPGNTEAFF.